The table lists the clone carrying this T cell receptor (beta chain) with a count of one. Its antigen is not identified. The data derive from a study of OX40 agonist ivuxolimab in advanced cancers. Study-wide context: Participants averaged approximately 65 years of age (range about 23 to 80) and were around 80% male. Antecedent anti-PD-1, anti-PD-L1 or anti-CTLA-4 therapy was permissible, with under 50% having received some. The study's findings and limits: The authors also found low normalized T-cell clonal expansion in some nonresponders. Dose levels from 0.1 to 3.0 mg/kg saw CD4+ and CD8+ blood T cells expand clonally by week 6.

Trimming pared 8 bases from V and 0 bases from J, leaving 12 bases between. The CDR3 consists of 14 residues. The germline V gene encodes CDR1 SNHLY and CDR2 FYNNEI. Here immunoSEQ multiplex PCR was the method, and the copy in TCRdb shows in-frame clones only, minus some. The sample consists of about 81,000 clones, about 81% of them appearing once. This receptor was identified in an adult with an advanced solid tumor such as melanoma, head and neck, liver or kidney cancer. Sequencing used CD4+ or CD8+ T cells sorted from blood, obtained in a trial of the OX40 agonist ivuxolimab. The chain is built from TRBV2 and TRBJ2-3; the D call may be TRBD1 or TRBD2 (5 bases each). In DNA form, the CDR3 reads TGTGCCAGCGGGGACCCCCTGAGCACAGATACGCAGTATTTT. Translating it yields CASGDPLSTDTQYF.